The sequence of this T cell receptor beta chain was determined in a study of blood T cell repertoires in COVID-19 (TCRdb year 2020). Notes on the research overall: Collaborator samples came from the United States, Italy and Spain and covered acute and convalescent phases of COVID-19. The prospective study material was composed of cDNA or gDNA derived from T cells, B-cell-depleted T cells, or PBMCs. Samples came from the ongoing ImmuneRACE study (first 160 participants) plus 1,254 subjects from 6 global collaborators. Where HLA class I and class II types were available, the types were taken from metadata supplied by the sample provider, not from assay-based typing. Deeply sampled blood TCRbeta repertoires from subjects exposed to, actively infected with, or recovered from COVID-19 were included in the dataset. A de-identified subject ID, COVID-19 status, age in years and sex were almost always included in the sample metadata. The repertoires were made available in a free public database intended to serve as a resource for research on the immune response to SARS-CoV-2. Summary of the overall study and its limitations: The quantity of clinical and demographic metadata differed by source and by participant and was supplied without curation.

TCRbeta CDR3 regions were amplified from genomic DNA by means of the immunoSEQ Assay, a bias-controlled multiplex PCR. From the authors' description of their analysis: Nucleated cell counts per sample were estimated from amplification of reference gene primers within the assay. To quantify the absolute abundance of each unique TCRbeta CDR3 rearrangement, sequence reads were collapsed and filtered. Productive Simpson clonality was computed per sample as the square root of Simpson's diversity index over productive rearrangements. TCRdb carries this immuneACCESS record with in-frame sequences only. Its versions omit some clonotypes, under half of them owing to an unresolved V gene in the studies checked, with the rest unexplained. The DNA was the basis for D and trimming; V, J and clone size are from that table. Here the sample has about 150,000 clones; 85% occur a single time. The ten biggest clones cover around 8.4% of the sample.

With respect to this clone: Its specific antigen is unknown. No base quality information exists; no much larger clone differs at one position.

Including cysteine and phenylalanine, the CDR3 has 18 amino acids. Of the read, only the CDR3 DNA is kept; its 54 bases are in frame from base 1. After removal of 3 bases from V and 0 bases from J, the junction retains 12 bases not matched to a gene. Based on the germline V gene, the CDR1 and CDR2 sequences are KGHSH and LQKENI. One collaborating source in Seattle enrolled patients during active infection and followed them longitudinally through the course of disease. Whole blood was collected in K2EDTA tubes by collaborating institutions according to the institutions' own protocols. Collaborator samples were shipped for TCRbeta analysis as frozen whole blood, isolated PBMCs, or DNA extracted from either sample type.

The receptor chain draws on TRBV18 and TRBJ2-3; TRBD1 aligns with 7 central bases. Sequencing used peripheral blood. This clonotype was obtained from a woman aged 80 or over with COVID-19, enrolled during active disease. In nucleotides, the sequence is TGTGCCAGCTCACCCCCCGGGACAGTGAGAACTAGCACAGATACGCAGTATTTT. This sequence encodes CASSPPGTVRTSTDTQYF.